Here is one T cell receptor beta chain with its context. Other DNA sequences of this sample code for an identical CDR3. This sample was included in a study of beta chain features in type 1 diabetes. The CDR3 sequence is 16 residues long. CDR1 SGHTA and CDR2 FQGNSA come from the germline V gene. V lost 5 bases and J lost 6, with 23 bases in between. The entirety of the isolated RNA underwent reverse transcription, so expressed TCRB transcripts were sequenced. Clones were read by immunoSEQ multiplex PCR, and TCRdb kept only the in-frame ones, dropping some. The data contain just over 450,000 clones, over 25% of them seen just once; the ten biggest clones take up 0.05% to 0.065%.

V gene TRBV7-2 combines with J gene TRBJ2-7; D possibly corresponds to TRBD1 (5 bases). The TCR sequence derives from a man younger than 35 in good health. The material sequenced was naive CD4+ T cells from blood. The CDR3 is CASSLRVQGFGGEQYF. CDR3 sequence (DNA): TGTGCCAGCAGCCTCAGGGTTCAGGGATTCGGTGGCGAGCAGTACTTC.